This TCR beta chain derives from a study of T cell clonotyping in hematopoietic cell transplantation. Study at large: Recipient samples before transplant were obtained post-cytoreduction. Whole-study results and caveats: Broader posttransplant TCR repertoire diversity was predicted by graft donor and pretransplant recipient Inverse Simpson Index values.

The table came from immunoSEQ multiplex PCR; TCRdb's copy has only in-frame clones and leaves some out. The sample lists approximately 80,000 clones; about 96% were seen once. Trimming took 1 base from V and 1 from J, leaving 9 bases between them. The CDR3 has 15 amino acids. Germline V gene lookup returns CDR1 SNHLY and CDR2 FYNNEI. In regard to this clone: The antigen is undetermined.

Documented time point: recipient sample about 28 days before transplant, after cytoreduction. Sample: peripheral blood mononuclear cells, taken before stem cell transplant. The rearrangement uses TRBV2 and TRBJ2-3; no clear D gene. The receptor's source is a woman aged 45 to 65 with acute myeloid leukemia. Some clones in this sample may be carry-over from other donors' samples. CDR3 DNA: TGTGCCAGCAGTGAAGAGAGGAGTGGCACAGATACGCAGTATTTT. As protein: CASSEERSGTDTQYF. Variable domain in full (rest from reference TRBV2 and TRBJ2-3): EPEVTQTPSHQVTQMGQEVILRCVPISNHLYFYWYRQILGQKVEFLVSFYNNEISEKSEIFDDQFSVERPDGSNFTLKIRSTKLEDSAMYFCASSEERSGTDTQYFGPGTRLTVL.